These 2 T cell receptor beta chains were sequenced from one sample in a study of blood T cell repertoires in COVID-19. Only in-frame clones appear in the TCRdb table, and some are missing; sequencing was by immunoSEQ multiplex PCR. Here the sample spans about 250,000 clones, about nine tenths being singletons. The sequencing input was PBMCs or T cells enriched from blood (not recorded which). These receptor sequences come from a man in his late teens or twenties who had recovered from COVID-19.

This clone was seen a handful of times. This chain connects TRBV14 to TRBJ2-1; 7 bases line up with TRBD2. After removal of 3 bases from V and 6 bases from J, the junction contained 5 bases not matched to a gene. There are 14 residues in the CDR3. Germline lookup yields CDR1 SGHDN and CDR2 FVKESK. CDR3 in amino acids: CASSHNWGGNEQFF. In DNA, the CDR3 is TGTGCCAGCAGCCACAACTGGGGGGGCAATGAGCAGTTCTTC. Variable domain in full (rest from reference TRBV14 and TRBJ2-1): EAGVTQFPSHSVIEKGQTVTLRCDPISGHDNLYWYRRVMGKEIKFLLHFVKESKQDESGMPNNRFLAERTGGTYSTLKVQPAELEDSGVYFCASSHNWGGNEQFFGPGTRLTVL.

The rearrangement joins TRBV15 to TRBJ1-2; 8 bases fit TRBD1. Germline values: CDR1 LNHNV, CDR2 YYDKDF (reference sequence). Trimming removed 6 bases from V and 8 bases from J; junction bases left unmatched: 11. The CDR3 sequence is 14 residues long. The CDR3 region is CATRTTGAGTGYTF. The CDR3 DNA reads TGTGCCACCAGGACGACAGGGGCCGGGACGGGCTACACCTTC.